These 13 T cell receptor beta chains originate from one sample sequenced in a study of CD8+CD57+ T cells in acquired aplastic anemia. Profiling of TCR beta VDJ combinations and CDR3 sequences used genomic DNA as template. TCRdb used MiXCR to reprocess the reads, holding one entry per CDR3 protein. Among about 200,000 distinct CDR3 sequences listed, 65% were seen once. Before being chosen for sequencing, patients had shown CD8+CD57+ cell expansion by flow cytometry. The sample comprised sorted CD4+, CD8+, or CD8+CD57+ T cells (not recorded which) from PBMCs. These receptors originate from a human donor with aplastic anemia.

To note about this clonotype: One end of the junction does not line up with germline, which may come from a read error. The chain links TRBV15 to TRBJ2-1; 10 nucleotides match TRBD1. Per germline, CDR1 LNHNV and CDR2 YYDKDF (reference sequence). The length of the CDR3 is 20 residues. The CDR3 protein is CATSSSSSSRSGQGLNEQLF. CDR3 DNA: TGTGCCACCAGCAGCTCCAGCAGCTCCAGGTCGGGACAGGGGTTGAATGAGCAGCTCTTC.

V usage is TRBV15 and J usage is TRBJ2-3; no firm D call. Germline V CDR1 and CDR2: LNHNV, YYDKDF (reference sequence). The ends were cut back, 4 bases at V and 0 bases at J, with 8 bases in the middle. The CDR3 extends over 14 amino acids. The CDR3 loop is CATSIAVSTDTQYF. CDR3 DNA: TGTGCCACCAGCATCGCCGTGAGCACAGATACGCAGTATTTT. Full variable domain (rest looked up from reference TRBV15 and TRBJ2-3): DAMVIQNPRYQVTQFGKPVTLSCSQTLNHNVMYWYQQKSSQAPKLLFHYYDKDFNNEADTPDNFQSRRPNTSFCFLDIRSPGLGDTAMYLCATSIAVSTDTQYFGPGTRLTVL.

The CDR3 loop is CASSFRHRDREGNEQFF. For the CDR3, the DNA is TGTGCCAGCAGCTTCCGACACCGGGACAGGGAAGGCAATGAGCAGTTCTTC. The chain is built from TRBV7-9 and TRBJ2-1, with 9 bases lining up with TRBD1. V lost 3 bases and J lost 6; bases outside the gene matches: 12. Germline V gene sequence: CDR1 SEHNR, CDR2 FQNEAQ (reference sequence). CDR3 length: 17 residues.

The chain carries TRBV10-1 and TRBJ2-2; tentative D call: TRBD2 (5 bases). V was clipped by 8 bases and J by 2 bases, with 12 bases between them. The CDR3 runs to 14 residues. Germline CDR1 WNHNN, CDR2 SYGVQD (reference sequence). The CDR3: CASLRDLNTGELFF. DNA of the CDR3: TGCGCCAGCCTTCGGGATCTCAACACCGGGGAGCTGTTTTTT.

The table lists this clonotype with many counts. The genes are TRBV6-5 and TRBJ2-3; TRBD2 matches 10 bases. V shed 5 bases and J 0 bases; nucleotides not matched to a gene: 2. The germline CDR1 and CDR2 sequences are MNHEY and SVGAGI. The CDR3 is 15 residues long. CDR3 DNA: TGTGCCAGCAGTGTACTAGCGGGGAGCACAGATACGCAGTATTTT. Protein: CASSVLAGSTDTQYF.

With regard to this clonotype: Likely a read error: the CDR3 ends without its conserved phenylalanine or tryptophan. No DNA is shown, since the ends of the CDR3 on it are uncertain; the CDR3 is the one TCRdb lists. The chain couples TRBV2 to TRBJ2-3; the table assigns TRBD2, which was not confirmed against the DNA. Looked up from germline, CDR1 is SNHLY and CDR2 is FYNNEI. The CDR3 spans 13 amino acids, including both terminal residues. The CDR3 region is CASSFLPSGQPVL.

V usage is TRBV9 and J usage is TRBJ2-5; 7 nucleotides match TRBD1. The CDR3 is 14 amino acids. Germline assignment: CDR1 SGDLS and CDR2 YYNGEE. V dropped 3 bases and J dropped 4; count of bases not matched to a gene: 6. CDR3 bases: TGTGCCAGCAGCGCTACAGGGGTTCGAGAGACCCAGTACTTC. Translation: CASSATGVRETQYF.

This chain uses TRBV2 with TRBJ1-4, with no clear D. The CDR3 sequence is 15 residues long. Trimming took 7 bases from V and 5 from J, leaving 17 bases between them. CDR1 and CDR2 from the germline V gene are SNHLY and FYNNEI. The CDR3 here is CASILGRKVNEKLFF. The CDR3 DNA reads as TGTGCCAGCATCCTTGGGCGAAAAGTCAATGAAAAACTGTTTTTT. The entire variable domain, with the rest obtained from reference TRBV2 and TRBJ1-4, is as follows: EPEVTQTPSHQVTQMGQEVILRCVPISNHLYFYWYRQILGQKVEFLVSFYNNEISEKSEIFDDQFSVERPDGSNFTLKIRSTKLEDSAMYFCASILGRKVNEKLFFGSGTQLSVL.

The chain links TRBV25-1 to TRBJ2-7, with 9 bases aligning to TRBD1. With V trimmed by 6 bases and J by 3 bases, 12 bases remained unmatched. The CDR3 is made up of 16 amino acids. CDR1 MGHDK and CDR2 SYGVNS come from the germline V gene. DNA for the CDR3: TGTGCCAGCAGGGAGGAGATGGACAGGGGCCTCTACGAGCAGTACTTC. Amino acids: CASREEMDRGLYEQYF.

The chain links TRBV7-6 to TRBJ2-3, with D unresolved. CDR1 and CDR2 from the germline V gene are SGHVS and FNYEAQ. The CDR3 has 15 amino acids. With 5 bases removed from V and 5 bases from J, the gap between germline ends came to 17 bases. This chain's CDR3 is CASSPVMGSVDTQYF. The CDR3 bases are TGTGCCAGCAGCCCGGTCATGGGGTCGGTAGATACGCAGTATTTT.

V usage is TRBV7-2 and J usage is TRBJ2-7; D perhaps matches TRBD1 (6 bases). The germline V and J ends were trimmed by 1 base and 3 bases, with 13 bases remaining between them. The CDR3 has 15 amino acids. Germline V gene lookup returns CDR1 SGHTA and CDR2 FQGNSA. The CDR3: CASSLDRVTGYEQYF. Here the CDR3 DNA reads TGTGCCAGCAGCTTAGACAGGGTAACGGGCTACGAGCAGTACTTC.

V usage is TRBV7-9 and J usage is TRBJ2-3, with 8 bases that match TRBD1. V shed 7 bases and J 11 bases; nucleotides not matched to a gene: 14. The germline V gene has CDR1 SEHNR and CDR2 FQNEAQ (reference sequence). This CDR3 spans 14 amino acids. This CDR3 is CASNQGQAYNEQYF. The CDR3 DNA is TGTGCCAGCAACCAGGGACAGGCCTACAATGAGCAGTATTTT.

The chain has TRBV20-1 and TRBJ2-5; 9 bases agree with TRBD2. The CDR3 is 16 residues long. The germline CDR1 and CDR2 sequences are DFQATT and SNEGSKA (reference sequence). The trim removed 0 bases at V and 5 bases at J, leaving 10 bases unmatched. CDR3 sequence: CSARDFRGSGGETQYF. DNA for the CDR3: TGCAGTGCTAGAGATTTCCGCGGAAGCGGGGGGGAGACCCAGTACTTC.